This TCR beta chain was captured in a study of CD8+ T cells in alopecia areata. Study-wide background: Each day, treated patients took oral tofacitinib twice, at 5 to 10 mg per dose. It was 6 to 18 months of tofacitinib, and then there were 6 months off drug.

Sequencing used cDNA as its template, made by extracting RNA and reverse transcribing it. Clones were read by immunoSEQ multiplex PCR, and TCRdb kept only the in-frame ones, dropping some. The sample contains some 110,000 clones, around three fifths of which appear only once. Treatment in this sample: oral pan-JAK inhibitor, 5-10 mg twice daily. This clone was counted a single time. The antigen remains unidentified. Study findings and constraints: Alopecia totalis/universalis scalp especially showed more expanded CD8+ clones than normal scalp.

CDR3 length equals 13 residues. CDR1 and CDR2 from the germline V gene are MNHEY and SMNVEV (reference sequence). V was clipped by 4 bases and J by 5 bases, with 11 bases between them. The chain carries TRBV27 and TRBJ1-1; D is ambiguous. The material sequenced was CD8+ T cells sorted from blood, taken at week 24, from a patient treated with tofacitinib. This receptor was obtained from a human donor with alopecia areata. DNA of the CDR3: TGTGCCAGCAGTTCGACCAGTTGGACTGAAGCTTTCTTT. Translation gives CASSSTSWTEAFF.